In its sample, the clone carrying this T cell receptor beta chain is medium-sized (0.01 to 0.1%). Its target is unknown. Not a single patient had been given any form of treatment at any point before undergoing thyroid surgery. Germline V gives CDR1 MDHEN, CDR2 SYDVKM. The CDR3 is 15 residues long. V trimming: 4 bases; J trimming: 4 bases; junction bases outside the gene matches: 9. TCRdb reanalyzed the PCR reads via MiXCR. The profile shows 30,000 to 35,000 clones, roughly 30% of them singletons. This entry comes from a study of metastatic and nonmetastatic thyroid tumors. Study conclusions and caveats: It was reported that TCR beta diversity was significantly higher in malignant thyroid tumors than benign nodules, in blood and tumor.

Material for sequencing was blood. The V call is TRBV28, the J call TRBJ1-2; 7 nucleotides align to TRBD1. This receptor was taken from a female donor with papillary thyroid cancer or a benign thyroid nodule (not recorded which). Some clones in this sample may be carry-over from other donors' samples. DNA of the CDR3: TGTGCCAGCAGTTCGGGGCAGGGGGTGGGCTATGGCTACACCTTC. Encoded protein: CASSSGQGVGYGYTF.